What follows describes a single T cell receptor beta chain. The antigen is not known. This record comes from a study of graft-versus-host responses after intestinal transplantation. For the study at large: Multivisceral, liver-intestinal, or isolated intestinal transplants were given to recipients. The whole recipient group had anti-thymocyte globulin induction followed by tacrolimus and steroids for two to three years. General observations from the study: The marrow of recipients harbored GvH clones, and ileum or blood showed some of them first.

CDR1 is WSHSY, CDR2 SAAADI, per germline. There are 14 residues in the CDR3. Trimming took 9 bases from V and 4 from J, leaving 17 bases between them. The table came from immunoSEQ multiplex PCR; TCRdb's copy has only in-frame clones and leaves some out. The sample lists about 89,000 clones; about 94% were seen once. The sequence came from a human donor who was the organ donor for an intestinal transplant. Sequenced material: unstimulated CD4+ T cells sorted from spleen or lymph node cells, taken before transplant. The chain links TRBV10-2 to TRBJ2-3; D is perhaps TRBD2 (6 bases). CDR3: CASQARGGADTQYF. As DNA, the CDR3 is TGCGCCAGTCAGGCGCGGGGTGGTGCAGATACGCAGTATTTT.